Presented here are 4 T cell receptor beta chains from one specimen sequenced in a study of CD8 T cells in ankylosing spondylitis. The study's findings and limits: Seemingly characteristic of ankylosing spondylitis blood was a TCR beta motif consisting of about 8 highly homologous variants.

Their antigens are not known. MiXCR was run by TCRdb on the 5' RACE reads, yielding one entry per CDR3 protein. The table has under 550,000 distinct CDR3 sequences, around 26% seen once. Sequenced sample: blood, either unsorted or a sorted T cell fraction (not recorded which). Source of these receptors: a male donor with ankylosing spondylitis.

At least ten counts were recorded for this clonotype. The chain employs TRBV12-3 or TRBV12-4 and TRBJ2-7; D is perhaps TRBD2 (5 bases). V was pared by 2 bases and J by 7 bases, with 6 bases between. The CDR3 consists of 11 residues. In DNA form, the CDR3 reads TGTGCCAGCAGTTTATCGGGGGAGCAGTACTTC. This codes for CASSLSGEQYF.

The gene calls are TRBV12-3 or TRBV12-4 and TRBJ2-1; TRBD2 matches at 10 bases. The CDR3 length is 16 residues. Losses at the gene ends were 3 bases for V and 7 bases for J; bases not matched to a gene: 9. CDR3 protein: CASSLDPLAGWNEQFF. Here the CDR3 DNA reads TGTGCCAGCAGTTTGGACCCACTAGCGGGATGGAATGAGCAGTTCTTC.

This chain connects TRBV5-1 to TRBJ1-1, with TRBD1 identical over 7 bases. V lost 2 bases, J lost 0 bases, and 7 bases stayed unmatched. Germline CDR1 is SGHRS and CDR2 is YFSETQ. The CDR3 runs to 16 residues. The CDR3 loop is CASSFLGGGMNTEAFF. CDR3 in DNA: TGCGCCAGCAGCTTTTTAGGGGGCGGCATGAACACTGAAGCTTTCTTT.

The CDR3 DNA is TGCGCCAGCAGCTGGGGACTAGCACCTTACAATGAGCAGTTCTTC. It codes for CASSWGLAPYNEQFF. The chain is built from TRBV5-1 and TRBJ2-1; 9 positions agree with TRBD2. The CDR3 length is 15 residues. The V gene's germline CDR1 is SGHRS and CDR2 YFSETQ. V trimming: 3 bases; J trimming: 4 bases; junction bases outside the gene matches: 5.